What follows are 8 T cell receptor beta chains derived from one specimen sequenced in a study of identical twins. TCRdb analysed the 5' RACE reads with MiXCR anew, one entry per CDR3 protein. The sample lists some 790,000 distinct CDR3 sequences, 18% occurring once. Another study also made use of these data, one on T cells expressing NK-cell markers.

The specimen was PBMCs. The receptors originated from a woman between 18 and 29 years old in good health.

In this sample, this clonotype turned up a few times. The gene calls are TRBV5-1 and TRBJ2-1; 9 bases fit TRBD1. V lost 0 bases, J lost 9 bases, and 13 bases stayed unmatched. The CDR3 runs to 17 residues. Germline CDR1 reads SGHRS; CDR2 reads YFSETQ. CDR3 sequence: CASSLGFGGQGTVEQFF. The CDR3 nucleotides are TGCGCCAGCAGCTTGGGTTTTGGCGGACAGGGGACCGTTGAGCAGTTCTTC. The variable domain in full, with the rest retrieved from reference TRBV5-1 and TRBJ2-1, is KAGVTQTPRYLIKTRGQQVTLSCSPISGHRSVSWYQQTPGQGLQFLFEYFSETQRNKGNFPGRFSGRQFSNSRSEMNVSTLELGDSALYLCASSLGFGGQGTVEQFFGPGTRLTVL.

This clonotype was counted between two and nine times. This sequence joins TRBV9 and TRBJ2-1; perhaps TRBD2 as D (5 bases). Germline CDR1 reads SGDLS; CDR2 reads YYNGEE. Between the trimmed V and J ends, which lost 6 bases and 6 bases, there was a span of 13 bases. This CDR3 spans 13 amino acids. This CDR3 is CASNMDEGNEQFF. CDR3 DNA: TGTGCCAGCAATATGGACGAGGGCAATGAGCAGTTCTTC.

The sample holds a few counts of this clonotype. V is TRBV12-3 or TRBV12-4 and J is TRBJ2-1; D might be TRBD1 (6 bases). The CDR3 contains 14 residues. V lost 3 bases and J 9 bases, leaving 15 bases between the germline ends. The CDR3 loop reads CASSLDRDIGEQFF. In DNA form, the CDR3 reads TGTGCCAGCAGTTTGGACCGGGACATCGGTGAGCAGTTCTTC.

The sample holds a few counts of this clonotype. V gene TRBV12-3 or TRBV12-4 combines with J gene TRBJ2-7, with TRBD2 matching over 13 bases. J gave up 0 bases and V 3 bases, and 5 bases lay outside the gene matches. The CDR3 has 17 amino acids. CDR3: CASSLGRTSGSSYEQYF. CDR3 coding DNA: TGTGCCAGCAGTTTGGGCCGGACTAGCGGGAGCTCCTACGAGCAGTACTTC.

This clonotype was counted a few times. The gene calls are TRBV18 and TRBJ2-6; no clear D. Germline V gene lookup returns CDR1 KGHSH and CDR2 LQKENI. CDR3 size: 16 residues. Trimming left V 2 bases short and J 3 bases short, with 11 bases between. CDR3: CASSPITGVGANVLTF. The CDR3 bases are TGTGCCAGCTCACCAATCACGGGCGTTGGGGCCAACGTCCTGACTTTC.

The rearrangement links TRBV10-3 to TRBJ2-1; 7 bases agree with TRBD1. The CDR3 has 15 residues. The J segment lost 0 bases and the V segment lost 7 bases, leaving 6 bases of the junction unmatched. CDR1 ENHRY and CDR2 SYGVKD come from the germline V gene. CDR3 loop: CAITERDSSYNEQFF. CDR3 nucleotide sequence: TGTGCCATCACGGAACGGGACAGCTCCTACAATGAGCAGTTCTTC.

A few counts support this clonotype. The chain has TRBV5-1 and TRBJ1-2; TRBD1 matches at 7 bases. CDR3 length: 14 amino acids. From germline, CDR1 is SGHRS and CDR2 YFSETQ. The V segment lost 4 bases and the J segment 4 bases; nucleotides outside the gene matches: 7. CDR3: CASSVGGAGYGYTF. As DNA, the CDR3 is TGCGCCAGCAGCGTAGGGGGCGCGGGCTATGGCTACACCTTC.

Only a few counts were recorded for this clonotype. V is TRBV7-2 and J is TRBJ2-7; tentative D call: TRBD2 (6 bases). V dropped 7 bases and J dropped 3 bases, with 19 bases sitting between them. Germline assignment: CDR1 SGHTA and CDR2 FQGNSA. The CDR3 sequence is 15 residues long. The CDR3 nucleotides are TGTGCCAGCACCCCTACTAGCTCGGGGTTCTACGAGCAGTACTTC. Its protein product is CASTPTSSGFYEQYF.